One and the same sample provided the 7 T cell receptor beta chains below, sequenced in a study of blood T cell repertoires in COVID-19. TCRdb's copy holds only in-frame clones and misses some; the assay was immunoSEQ multiplex PCR. The profile shows roughly 100,000 clones, over 80% of them singletons. The sequencing input was peripheral blood. These receptors originate from a man older than 75 with acute or convalescent COVID-19.

The chain uses TRBV2 and TRBJ2-7; TRBD1 matches at 10 bases. The germline CDR1 and CDR2 sequences are SNHLY and FYNNEI. This CDR3 region has 14 residues. Losses at the gene ends were 6 bases for V and 2 bases for J; bases not matched to a gene: 4. Here the CDR3 reads CASRTGQGAYEQYF. CDR3 in DNA: TGTGCCAGCAGGACAGGACAGGGGGCCTACGAGCAGTACTTC.

The gene calls are TRBV5-1 and TRBJ1-1; 10 nucleotides line up with TRBD1. V gave up 5 bases and J gave up 6 bases; unmatched junction bases: 4. The CDR3 loop spans 13 amino acids. The germline gives CDR1 SGHRS, CDR2 YFSETQ. This chain's CDR3 is CASSSGTGAEAFF. The DNA of the CDR3 is TGCGCCAGCAGTTCCGGGACAGGGGCTGAAGCTTTCTTT.

The chain has TRBV7-9 and TRBJ1-2, with TRBD1 as a possible D gene (5 bases). The CDR3 loop spans 16 amino acids. CDR1 and CDR2 (germline): SEHNR, FQNEAQ (reference sequence). Trimming pared 0 bases from V and 5 bases from J, leaving 16 bases between. The CDR3 DNA follows: TGTGCCAGCAGCTTAGCCCCCCAGGGAGGGATGTATGGCTACACCTTC. Protein product: CASSLAPQGGMYGYTF. Full variable domain (missing parts from reference TRBV7-9 and TRBJ1-2): DTGVSQNPRHKITKRGQNVTFRCDPISEHNRLYWYRQTLGQGPEFLTYFQNEAQLEKSRLLSDRFSAERPKGSFSTLEIQRTEQGDSAMYLCASSLAPQGGMYGYTFGSGTRLTVV.

The chain combines TRBV6-5 with TRBJ1-4; a weak D match, TRBD1 (5 bases). V lost 4 bases, J lost 8 bases, and 17 bases lay in between. CDR1 and CDR2 (germline): MNHEY, SVGAGI. This CDR3 is 15 amino acids long. CDR3 in DNA: TGTGCCAGCAGTTCCCAGGGATTTTCTGGGGAAAAACTGTTTTTT. Translation: CASSSQGFSGEKLFF.

The chain links TRBV28 to TRBJ1-4, with D perhaps TRBD1 (5 bases). Germline V CDR1 and CDR2: MDHEN, SYDVKM. V was pared by 6 bases and J by 8 bases, with 19 bases between. The CDR3 loop spans 15 amino acids. The CDR3 nucleotides read TGTGCCAGCAGCTCCCCATGGGGGGAGGGAGAAAAACTGTTTTTT. Protein: CASSSPWGEGEKLFF. The variable domain in full, completed from reference TRBV28 and TRBJ1-4, reads DVKVTQSSRYLVKRTGEKVFLECVQDMDHENMFWYRQDPGLGLRLIYFSYDVKMKEKGDIPEGYSVSREKKERFSLILESASTNQTSMYLCASSSPWGEGEKLFFGSGTQLSVL.

The chain couples TRBV6-2 or TRBV6-3 to TRBJ1-5; TRBD1 agrees at 9 bases. Germline V CDR1 and CDR2: MNHEY, SVGEGT. V shed 5 bases and J 5 bases; nucleotides not matched to a gene: 10. The length of the CDR3 is 16 residues. The CDR3 nucleotides read TGTGCCAGCAGTGTTATGCGACAGGGGGGGCATCAGCCCCAGCATTTT. Translation gives CASSVMRQGGHQPQHF.

This chain uses TRBV5-6 with TRBJ2-2; 10 nucleotides line up with TRBD1. CDR3 size: 14 residues. CDR1 is SGHDT and CDR2 is YYEEEE in the germline V gene. V lost 3 bases and J lost 6; bases outside the gene matches: 2. CDR3 region: CASSSDRGAGELFF. DNA of the CDR3: TGTGCCAGCAGCTCGGACAGGGGGGCCGGGGAGCTGTTTTTT.